Listed below are T cell receptor beta chains from one sample, sequenced in a study of T cell responses to AZD1222 COVID-19 vaccine. Method: immunoSEQ multiplex PCR; TCRdb's copy keeps in-frame clones and lacks some. The sample lists 150,000 to 250,000 clones, roughly nine tenths occurring once. The sample consisted of peripheral blood, taken 28 days after the second AZD1222 dose. These receptors were collected from an adult who received the AZD1222 COVID-19 vaccine. Each CDR3 is given with its conserved first and last residue. The order of the fields is D gene, clone size, J gene, V gene, CDR3 DNA, CDR3 protein. A D gene is named only where the DNA matches it firmly. Clone size is stated in some rows and not others, as once, few, many or a class when expanded.

>.|.|TRBJ1-2|TRBV21-1
TGTGCCAGTCGACGGGAGACTAACTATGGCTACACCTTC
CASRRETNYGYTF
>TRBD2|.|TRBJ2-3|TRBV7-3
TGTGCCAGCAGCCGCGGACTAGCGGTCACAGATACGCAGTATTTT
CASSRGLAVTDTQYF
>TRBD1|.|TRBJ1-6|TRBV27
TGTGCCAGCAGTTCGGGGGACAGGGTCTATTCACCCCTCCACTTT
CASSSGDRVYSPLHF
>.|.|TRBJ1-2|TRBV7-2
TGTGCCAGCACCGAGGGACCGCTCTATGGCTACACCTTC
CASTEGPLYGYTF
>TRBD1|.|TRBJ1-1|TRBV15
TGTGCCACCAGCAGAGAGGCAGGGGGCGGCACTGAAGCTTTCTTT
CATSREAGGGTEAFF
>.|.|TRBJ1-1|TRBV6-5
TGTGCCAGCAGCTCCGGACAGATGAACACTGAAGCTTTCTTT
CASSSGQMNTEAFF
>.|.|TRBJ1-3|TRBV6-5
TGTGCCAGCTCGAGGCGAGGTGGAAACACCATATATTTT
CASSRRGGNTIYF
>TRBD1|once|TRBJ2-7|TRBV3-1/TRBV3-2
TGTGCCAGCAGCCACTGGGACAGGGGGCCGCGGGAGCAGTACTTC
CASSHWDRGPREQYF
>.|.|TRBJ1-5|TRBV19
TGTGCCAGTGCTCTAGCCAGCAATCAGCCCCAGCATTTT
CASALASNQPQHF
>.|once|TRBJ2-7|TRBV3-1/TRBV3-2
TGTGCCAGCAGCCAAGATCTGAGTGGCGTCGAGCAGTACTTC
CASSQDLSGVEQYF
>.|.|TRBJ1-1|TRBV28
TGTGCCAGCAGTTTAGGACGGCCCGCTGAAGCTTTCTTT
CASSLGRPAEAFF
>.|.|TRBJ1-1|TRBV3-1/TRBV3-2
TGTGCCAGCAGCCAAGAAGGGGGGAACACTGAAGCTTTCTTT
CASSQEGGNTEAFF
>.|once|TRBJ2-3|TRBV28
TGTGCCAGCAGCCCTTCTGGCGCCGCAATGGGAGATACGCAGTATTTT
CASSPSGAAMGDTQYF
>.|once|TRBJ1-1|TRBV30
TGTGCCGGCACAGCGAACACTGAAGCTTTCTTT
CAGTANTEAFF
>.|.|TRBJ1-5|TRBV6-5
TGTGCCAGCACGAGGCGCTTGGGCAATCAGCCCCAGCATTTT
CASTRRLGNQPQHF
>.|.|TRBJ2-7|TRBV11-2
TGTGCCAGCAGCTACACAGGTTTCTCCTACGAGCAGTACTTC
CASSYTGFSYEQYF
>.|.|TRBJ1-1|TRBV27
TGTGCCAGCAGTTTATCGTCCCAGCGTATGAACACTGAAGCTTTCTTT
CASSLSSQRMNTEAFF
>.|.|TRBJ1-5|TRBV12-5
TGTGCTAGTGGTTTGGAATCCTCCCTCTCGGACGGGGTCAATCAGCCCCAGCATTTT
CASGLESSLSDGVNQPQHF